The T cell receptor beta chain described here comes from a study of PD-L1 blockade in urothelial cancer. The CDR3 contains 15 residues. In germline, CDR1 is SGHNT, CDR2 YYREEE (reference sequence). The V and J ends lost 0 bases and 0 bases respectively, with 7 bases between them. Profiled with immunoSEQ multiplex PCR; TCRdb holds only in-frame clones, not every one. The sample carries some 79,000 clones, 82% recorded once. The sequenced sample was PBMCs, obtained around atezolizumab (anti-PD-L1) treatment. The clonotype was recovered from a man between 65 and 85 years old with urothelial cancer. The rearrangement joins TRBV5-4 to TRBJ1-3; D not certain. The CDR3 here is CASSLDSYSGNTIYF. The CDR3 DNA is TGTGCCAGCAGCTTGGACAGCTACTCTGGAAACACCATATATTTT.